What follows is one TCR beta chain and its context. The antigen is not known. Exposure to brentuximab vedotin varied, and each patient had relapsed following autologous stem cell transplantation. Complete response, partial response or progressive disease was recorded as best response. This sample stems from a study of PD-1 blockade in classical Hodgkin lymphoma. The wider study: With a 2-week interval, patients received intravenous nivolumab at 3 mg/kg. Study-level results: Diversity in CD4+ TCRs, unlike that measured in CD8+ TCRs, had risen significantly by C4D1.

In germline, CDR1 is SGHRS, CDR2 YFSETQ. V lost 2 bases to trimming and J lost 1 base, with 0 bases between them. The CDR3 is 11 amino acids. Sequencing used immunoSEQ multiplex PCR; TCRdb keeps in-frame clones, though not all of them. The sample records some 14,000 clones, around 90% being singletons. This TCR was sampled from a human donor with classical Hodgkin lymphoma. The sample consisted of peripheral blood mononuclear cells (PBMCs), taken at baseline. This chain links TRBV5-1 with TRBJ2-5, with D unclear. In DNA form, the CDR3 reads TGCGCCAGCAGCTTCCAAGAGACCCAGTACTTC. Its protein is CASSFQETQYF. The full variable domain, completed using reference TRBV5-1 and TRBJ2-5, is KAGVTQTPRYLIKTRGQQVTLSCSPISGHRSVSWYQQTPGQGLQFLFEYFSETQRNKGNFPGRFSGRQFSNSRSEMNVSTLELGDSALYLCASSFQETQYFGPGTRLLVL.